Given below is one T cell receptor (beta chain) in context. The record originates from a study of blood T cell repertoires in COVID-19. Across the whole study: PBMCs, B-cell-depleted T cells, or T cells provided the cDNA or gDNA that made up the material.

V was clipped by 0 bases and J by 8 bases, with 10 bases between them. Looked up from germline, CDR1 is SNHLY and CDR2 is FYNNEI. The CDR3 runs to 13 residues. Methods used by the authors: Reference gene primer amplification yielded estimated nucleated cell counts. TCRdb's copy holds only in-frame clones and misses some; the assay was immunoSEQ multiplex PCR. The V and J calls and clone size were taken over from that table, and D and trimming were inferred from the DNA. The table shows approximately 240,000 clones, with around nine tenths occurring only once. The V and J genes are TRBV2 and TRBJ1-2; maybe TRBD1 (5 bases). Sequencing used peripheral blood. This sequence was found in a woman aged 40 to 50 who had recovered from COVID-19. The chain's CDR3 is CASSEAGREGYTF. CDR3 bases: TGTGCCAGCAGTGAAGCAGGCAGGGAAGGCTACACCTTC.